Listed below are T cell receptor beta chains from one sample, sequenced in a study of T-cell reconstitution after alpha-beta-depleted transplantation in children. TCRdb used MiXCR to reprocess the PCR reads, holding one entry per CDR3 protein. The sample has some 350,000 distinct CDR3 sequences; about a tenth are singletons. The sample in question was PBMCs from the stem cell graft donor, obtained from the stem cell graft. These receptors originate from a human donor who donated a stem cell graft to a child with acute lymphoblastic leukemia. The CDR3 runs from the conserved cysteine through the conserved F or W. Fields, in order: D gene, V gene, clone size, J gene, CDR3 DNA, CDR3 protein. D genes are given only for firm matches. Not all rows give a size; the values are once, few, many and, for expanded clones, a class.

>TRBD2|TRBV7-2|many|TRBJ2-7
TGTGCCAGCAGCCCTAGCGGAACCCCCTACGAGCAGTACTTC
CASSPSGTPYEQYF
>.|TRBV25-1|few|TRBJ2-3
TGTGCCAGCAGTGATCAGGGCGTCACAGATACGCAGTATTTT
CASSDQGVTDTQYF
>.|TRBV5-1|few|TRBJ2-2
TGCGCCAGCAGCGGGACAATCGGGGAGCTGTTTTTT
CASSGTIGELFF
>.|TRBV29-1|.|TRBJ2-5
TGCAGCGTTGACGGACATGGAATCGGGGAGACCCAGTACTTC
CSVDGHGIGETQYF
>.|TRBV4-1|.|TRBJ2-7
TGCGCCAGCAGCCAAGTTCTAGGGGCCTACGAGCAGTACTTC
CASSQVLGAYEQYF
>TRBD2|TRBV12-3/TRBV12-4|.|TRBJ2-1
TGTGCCAGCACCGCTAGCGGGAGGGTCAATGAGCAGTTCTTC
CASTASGRVNEQFF
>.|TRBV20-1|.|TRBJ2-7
TGCAGTGCTAGAGATGAGGACGGACGTGGGGGGCAGTACTTC
CSARDEDGRGGQYF
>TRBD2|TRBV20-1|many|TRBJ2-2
TGCAGTGCTAGACCGTTGACTAGCGGGATAACCGGGGAGCTGTTTTTT
CSARPLTSGITGELFF
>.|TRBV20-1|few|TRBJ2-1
TGCAGTGCTATAACGGGAGTAGGGTCCTACAATGAGCAGTTCTTC
CSAITGVGSYNEQFF
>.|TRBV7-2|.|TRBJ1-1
TGTGCCAGCAGTCCAGTGGCGGGGGGGGAAGCTTTCTTT
CASSPVAGGEAFF
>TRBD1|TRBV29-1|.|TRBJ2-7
TGCAGCGTTGAAGGGACAGGGGCCCGCGAGCAGTACTTC
CSVEGTGAREQYF
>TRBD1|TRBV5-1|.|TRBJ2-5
TGCGCCAGCAGGATCGGGACAGAAGAGACCCAGTACTTC
CASRIGTEETQYF
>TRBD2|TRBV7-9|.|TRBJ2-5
TGTGCCAGCAGCTTAAATAGGCATCTAGCGGGAGAGACCCAGTACTTC
CASSLNRHLAGETQYF
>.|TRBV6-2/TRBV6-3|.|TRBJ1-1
TGTGCCAGCAGTTACAGGCTGCGTGTGAACACTGAAGCTTTCTTT
CASSYRLRVNTEAFF
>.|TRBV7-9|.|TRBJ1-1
TGTGCCAGCAGCTTAGAAGGACAGTCATCTGAAGCTTTCTTT
CASSLEGQSSEAFF
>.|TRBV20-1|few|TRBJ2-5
TGCAGCTCGACTCCTCCAACGTACCAAGAGACCCAGTACTTC
CSSTPPTYQETQYF
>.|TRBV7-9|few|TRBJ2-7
TGTGCCAGCAGCTCAGCGGCGGGGCTCATCTACGAGCAGTACTTC
CASSSAAGLIYEQYF
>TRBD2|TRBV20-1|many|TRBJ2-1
TGCAGTGCTAGAGCGCCCGGGAGGGGGCAGTTCTTC
CSARAPGRGQFF
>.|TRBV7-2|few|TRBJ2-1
TGTGCCAGCAGCTTAGAGCCAGCGCACAATGAGCAGTTCTTC
CASSLEPAHNEQFF
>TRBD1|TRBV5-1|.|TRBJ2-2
TGCGCCAGCAGCTTGGGGCAGGGGGCCTCCGGGGAGGTGTTTTTT
CASSLGQGASGEVFF
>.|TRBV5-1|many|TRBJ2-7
TGCGCCAGCAGCTTGGGCCCATCAACAGGGATGGAACCCTACGAGCAGTACTTC
CASSLGPSTGMEPYEQYF
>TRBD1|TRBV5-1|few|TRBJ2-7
TGCGCCAGCAGCTTGGGGGACAGTCGTTCCTACGAGCAGTACTTC
CASSLGDSRSYEQYF
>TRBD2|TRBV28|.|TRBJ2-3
TGTGCCAGCAGTTTTGCGGGGACTAGCGGGAGCGATGGGACAGATACGCAGTATTTT
CASSFAGTSGSDGTDTQYF
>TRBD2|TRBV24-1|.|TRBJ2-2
TGTGCCACCCTTACGATGGGAGCGGGAGGTGGAACCGGGGAGCTGTTTTTT
CATLTMGAGGGTGELFF
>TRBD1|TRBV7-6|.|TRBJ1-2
TGTGCCAGCAGTCGCGACAGGGGGCTGGGCTATGGCTACACCTTC
CASSRDRGLGYGYTF
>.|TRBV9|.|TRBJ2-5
TGTGCCAGCAGCGTAGGGGGGGCAGGGGCCCAGTACTTC
CASSVGGAGAQYF
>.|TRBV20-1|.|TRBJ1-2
TGCAGTGCTAGAGTCCTGGGGGTGGTGGGTGGCTACACCTTC
CSARVLGVVGGYTF
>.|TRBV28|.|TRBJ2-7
TGTGCCAGCGCTCAGACAGGCACCGCCTACGAGCAGTACTTC
CASAQTGTAYEQYF
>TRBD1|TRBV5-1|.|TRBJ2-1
TGCGCCAGCAGCTGGACAGGCGACTCCTACAATGAGCAGTTCTTC
CASSWTGDSYNEQFF
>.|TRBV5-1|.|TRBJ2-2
TGCGCCAGCAGCTTGGTGGCTGGGATGGGCTCAAGCACCGGGGAGCTGTTTTTT
CASSLVAGMGSSTGELFF
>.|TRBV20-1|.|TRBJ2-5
TGCAGTGCTAGAGATACCCAGGATCCAGGAGAGACCCAGTACTTC
CSARDTQDPGETQYF
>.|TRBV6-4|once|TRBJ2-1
TGTGCCAGCATAGACACAGCGGAGCCGTACAATGAGCAGTTCTTC
CASIDTAEPYNEQFF
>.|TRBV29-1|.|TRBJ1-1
TGCAGCGCCCAAAAGGACAGCCCCTTAACTGAAGCTTTCTTT
CSAQKDSPLTEAFF
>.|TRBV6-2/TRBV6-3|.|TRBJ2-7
TGTGCCAGCACAAACAGGGTTTCGGAATACGAGCAGTACTTC
CASTNRVSEYEQYF
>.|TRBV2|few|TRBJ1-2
TGTGCCAGCAAATTGGGGGAGTACTATGGCTACACCTTC
CASKLGEYYGYTF
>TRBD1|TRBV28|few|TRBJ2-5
TGTGCCAGCAGTTTAAACCCCCGGGACAGGGTAAGAGAGACCCAGTACTTC
CASSLNPRDRVRETQYF
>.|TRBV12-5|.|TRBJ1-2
TGTGCTAGTGGTTTGGTACCCCTCCAGATCAACTATGGCTACACCTTC
CASGLVPLQINYGYTF
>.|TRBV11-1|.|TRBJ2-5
TGTGCCAGCAGCTTAATGCAGGGCTCCAGTACGGACGTGGAGACCCAGTACTTC
CASSLMQGSSTDVETQYF
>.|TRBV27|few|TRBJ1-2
TGTGCCAGCAGACCTAGGGGTTCTAACTATGGCTACACCTTC
CASRPRGSNYGYTF
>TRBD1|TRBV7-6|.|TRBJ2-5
TGTGCCAGCAGCGTCGGGACAGAGAGTGTTCAAGAGACCCAGTACTTC
CASSVGTESVQETQYF
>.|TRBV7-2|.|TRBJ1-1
TGTGCCAGCAGCTTATTCCAGGGACTAAACACTGAAGCTTTCTTT
CASSLFQGLNTEAFF
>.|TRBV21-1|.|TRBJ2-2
TGTGCCAGCGCGGGACCGCGGAACACCGGGGAGCTGTTTTTT
CASAGPRNTGELFF
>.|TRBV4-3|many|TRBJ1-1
TGCGCCAGCAGCCAAGATAGTGGGTTGGCTCGAGACACTGAAGCTTTCTTT
CASSQDSGLARDTEAFF
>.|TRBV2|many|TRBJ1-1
TGTGCCAGCAGTCAGGACACTGAAGCTTTCTTT
CASSQDTEAFF
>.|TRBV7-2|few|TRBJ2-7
TGTGCCAGCAGCGCCGGGGGCTGGTACGAGCAGTACTTC
CASSAGGWYEQYF